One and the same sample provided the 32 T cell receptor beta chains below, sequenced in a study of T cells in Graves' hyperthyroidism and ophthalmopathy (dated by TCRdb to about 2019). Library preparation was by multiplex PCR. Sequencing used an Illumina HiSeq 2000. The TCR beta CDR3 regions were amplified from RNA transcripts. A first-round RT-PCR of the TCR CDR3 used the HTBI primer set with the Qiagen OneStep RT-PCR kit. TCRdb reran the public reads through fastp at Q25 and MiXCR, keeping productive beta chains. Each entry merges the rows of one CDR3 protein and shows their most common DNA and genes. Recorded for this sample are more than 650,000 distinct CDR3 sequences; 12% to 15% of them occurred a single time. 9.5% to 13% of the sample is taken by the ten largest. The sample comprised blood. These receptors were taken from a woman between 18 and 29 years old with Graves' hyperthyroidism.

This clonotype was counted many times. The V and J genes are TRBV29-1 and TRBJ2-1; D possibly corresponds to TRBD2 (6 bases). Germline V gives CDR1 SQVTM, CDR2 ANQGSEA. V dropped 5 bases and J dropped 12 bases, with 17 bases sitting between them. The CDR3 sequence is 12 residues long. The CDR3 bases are TGCAGCGTTCGGATAGTAAGGGGAGGGCAGTTCTTC. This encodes CSVRIVRGGQFF.

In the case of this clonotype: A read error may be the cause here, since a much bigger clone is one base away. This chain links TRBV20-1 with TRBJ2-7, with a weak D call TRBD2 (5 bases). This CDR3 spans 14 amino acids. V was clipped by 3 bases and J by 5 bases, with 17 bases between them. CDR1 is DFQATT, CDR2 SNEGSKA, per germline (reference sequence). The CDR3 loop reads CSASGRLDGDEQYF. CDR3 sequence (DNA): TGCAGTGCTAGTGGCAGGTTAGACGGGGACGAGCAGTACTTC.

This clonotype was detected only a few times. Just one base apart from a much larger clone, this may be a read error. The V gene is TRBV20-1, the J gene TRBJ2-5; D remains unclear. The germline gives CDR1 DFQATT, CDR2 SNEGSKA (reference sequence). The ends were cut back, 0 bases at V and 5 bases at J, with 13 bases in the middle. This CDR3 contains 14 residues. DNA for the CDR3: TGCAGTGCTAGAGAGGGTGACCGGATGGAGACCCAGTACTTC. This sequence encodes CSAREGDRMETQYF.

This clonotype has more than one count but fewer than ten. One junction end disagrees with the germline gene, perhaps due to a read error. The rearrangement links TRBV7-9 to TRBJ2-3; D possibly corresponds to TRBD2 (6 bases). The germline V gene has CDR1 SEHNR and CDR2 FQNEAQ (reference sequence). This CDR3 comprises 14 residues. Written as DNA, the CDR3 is TGCTCAGTCCCTCTGGGAGGTCCAACAGATACGCAGTATTTT. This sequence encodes CSVPLGGPTDTQYF.

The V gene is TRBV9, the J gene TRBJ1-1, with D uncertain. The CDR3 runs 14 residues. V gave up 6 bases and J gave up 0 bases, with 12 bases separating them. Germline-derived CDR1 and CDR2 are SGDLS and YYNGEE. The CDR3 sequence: CASNSGLLNTEAFF. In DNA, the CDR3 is TGTGCCAGCAACTCGGGCCTCCTGAACACTGAAGCTTTCTTT.

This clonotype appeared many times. CDR3 nucleotides: TGCAGTGCTAGAGACACACAGGGCCCGGACTACGAGCAGTACTTC. It yields the protein CSARDTQGPDYEQYF. The V call is TRBV20-1, the J call TRBJ2-7; tentative D call: TRBD1 (6 bases). V was trimmed by 0 bases and J by 3 bases, leaving 15 bases between them. CDR1 and CDR2 from the germline V gene are DFQATT and SNEGSKA (reference sequence). The length of the CDR3 is 15 residues.

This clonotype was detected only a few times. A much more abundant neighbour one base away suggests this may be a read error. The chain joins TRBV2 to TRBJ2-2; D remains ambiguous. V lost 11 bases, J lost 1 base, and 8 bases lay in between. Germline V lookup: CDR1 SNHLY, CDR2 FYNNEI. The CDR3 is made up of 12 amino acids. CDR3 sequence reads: CACMRNTGELFF. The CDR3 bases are TGTGCCTGCATGCGGAACACCGGGGAGCTGTTTTTT. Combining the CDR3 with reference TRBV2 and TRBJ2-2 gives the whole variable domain EPEVTQTPSHQVTQMGQEVILRCVPISNHLYFYWYRQILGQKVEFLVSFYNNEISEKSEIFDDQFSVERPDGSNFTLKIRSTKLEDSAMYFCACMRNTGELFFGEGSRLTVL.

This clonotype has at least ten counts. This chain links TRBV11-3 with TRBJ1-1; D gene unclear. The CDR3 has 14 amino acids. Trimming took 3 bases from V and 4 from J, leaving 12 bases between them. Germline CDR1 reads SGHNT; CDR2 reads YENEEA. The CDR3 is CASSLGDLGTEAFF. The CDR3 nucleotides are TGTGCCAGCAGCTTGGGCGACTTGGGCACTGAAGCTTTCTTT.

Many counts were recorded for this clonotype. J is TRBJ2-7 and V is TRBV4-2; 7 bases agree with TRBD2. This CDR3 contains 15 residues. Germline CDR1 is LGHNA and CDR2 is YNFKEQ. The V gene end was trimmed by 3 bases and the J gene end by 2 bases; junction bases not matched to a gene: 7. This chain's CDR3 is CASSHFLAATYEQYF. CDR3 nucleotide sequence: TGTGCCAGCAGCCATTTTCTAGCGGCCACCTACGAGCAGTACTTC.

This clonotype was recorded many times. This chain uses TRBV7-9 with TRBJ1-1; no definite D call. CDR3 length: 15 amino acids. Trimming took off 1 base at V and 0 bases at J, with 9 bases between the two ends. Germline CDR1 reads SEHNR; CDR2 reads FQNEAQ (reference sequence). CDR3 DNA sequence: TGTGCCAGCAGCTTAGAGGCCCTCCTGAACACTGAAGCTTTCTTT. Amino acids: CASSLEALLNTEAFF.

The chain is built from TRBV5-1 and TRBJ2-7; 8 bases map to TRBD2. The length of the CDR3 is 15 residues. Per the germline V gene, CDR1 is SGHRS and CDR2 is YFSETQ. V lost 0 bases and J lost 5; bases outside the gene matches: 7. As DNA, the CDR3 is TGCGCCAGCAGCTTGGATCGAAGCGGGAGCAACGAGCAGTACTTC. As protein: CASSLDRSGSNEQYF.

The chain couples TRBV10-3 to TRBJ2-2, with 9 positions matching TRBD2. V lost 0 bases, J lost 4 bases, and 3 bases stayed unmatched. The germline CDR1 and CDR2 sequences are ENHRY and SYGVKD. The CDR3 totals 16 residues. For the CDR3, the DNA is TGTGCCATCAGTGAGTCCCTAGCGGGACCCACCGGGGAGCTGTTTTTT. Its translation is CAISESLAGPTGELFF.

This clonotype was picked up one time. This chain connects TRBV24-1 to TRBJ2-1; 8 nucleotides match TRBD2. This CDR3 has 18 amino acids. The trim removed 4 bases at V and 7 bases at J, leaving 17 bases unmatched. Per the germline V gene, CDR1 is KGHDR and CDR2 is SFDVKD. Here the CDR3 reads CATSDQSLPAGVTNEQFF. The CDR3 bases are TGTGCCACCAGTGACCAATCCTTACCAGCGGGAGTCACAAATGAGCAGTTCTTC.

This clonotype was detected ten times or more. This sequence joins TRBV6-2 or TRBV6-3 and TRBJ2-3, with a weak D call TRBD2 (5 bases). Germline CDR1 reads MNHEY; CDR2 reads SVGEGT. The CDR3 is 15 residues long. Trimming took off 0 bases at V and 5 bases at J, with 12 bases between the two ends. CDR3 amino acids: CASSYSRAAVDTQYF. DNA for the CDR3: TGTGCCAGCAGTTACTCTCGGGCAGCGGTAGATACGCAGTATTTT.

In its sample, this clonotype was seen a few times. The CDR3 sequence: CASSLPGGGGTDTQYF. In nucleotides, the CDR3 is TGTGCCAGCAGTCTACCAGGGGGGGGGGGGACAGATACGCAGTATTTT. The V and J genes are TRBV28 and TRBJ2-3; D assignment may be TRBD1 or TRBD2 (7 bases each). Germline CDR1 and CDR2: MDHEN and SYDVKM. The CDR3 sequence is 16 residues long. Trimming took 5 bases from V and 3 from J, leaving 18 bases between them. The full variable domain, rest sourced from reference TRBV28 and TRBJ2-3, is DVKVTQSSRYLVKRTGEKVFLECVQDMDHENMFWYRQDPGLGLRLIYFSYDVKMKEKGDIPEGYSVSREKKERFSLILESASTNQTSMYLCASSLPGGGGTDTQYFGPGTRLTVL.

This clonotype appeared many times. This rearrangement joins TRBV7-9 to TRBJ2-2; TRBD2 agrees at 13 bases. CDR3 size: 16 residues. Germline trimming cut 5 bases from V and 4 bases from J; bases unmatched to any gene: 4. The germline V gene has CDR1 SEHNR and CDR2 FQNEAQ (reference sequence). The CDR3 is CASSLGLAGTTGELFF. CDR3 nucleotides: TGTGCCAGCAGCCTGGGACTAGCGGGAACCACCGGGGAGCTGTTTTTT.

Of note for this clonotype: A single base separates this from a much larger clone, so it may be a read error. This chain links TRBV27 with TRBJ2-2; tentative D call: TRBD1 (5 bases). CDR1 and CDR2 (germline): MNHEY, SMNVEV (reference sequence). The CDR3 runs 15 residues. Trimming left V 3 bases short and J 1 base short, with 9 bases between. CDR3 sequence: CASSFRTRNTGELFF. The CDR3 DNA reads TGTGCCAGCAGTTTCCGGACACGGAACACCGGGGAGCTGTTTTTT.

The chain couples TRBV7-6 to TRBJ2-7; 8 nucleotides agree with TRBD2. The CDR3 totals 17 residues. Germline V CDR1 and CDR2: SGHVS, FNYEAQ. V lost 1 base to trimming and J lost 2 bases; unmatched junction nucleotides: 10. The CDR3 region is CASSLVSRREVTYEQYF. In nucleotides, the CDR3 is TGTGCCAGCAGCTTAGTCTCGCGGCGGGAGGTCACCTACGAGCAGTACTTC.

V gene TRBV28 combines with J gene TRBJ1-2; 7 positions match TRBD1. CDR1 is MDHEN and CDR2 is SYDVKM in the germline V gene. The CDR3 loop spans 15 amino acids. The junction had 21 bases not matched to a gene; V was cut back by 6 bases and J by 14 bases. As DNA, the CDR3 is TGTGCCAGCAGCCGACTTGGAACTGGACAGGCCCAGGATACCTTC. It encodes CASSRLGTGQAQDTF.

CDR3 sequence (DNA): TGTGCCATCAGTGATGGAAACGAAGAGACCCAGTACTTC. Residues: CAISDGNEETQYF. V usage is TRBV10-3 and J usage is TRBJ2-5, with D unclear. Trimming pared 3 bases from V and 3 bases from J, leaving 8 bases between. The V gene's germline CDR1 is ENHRY and CDR2 SYGVKD. The CDR3 spans 13 residues.

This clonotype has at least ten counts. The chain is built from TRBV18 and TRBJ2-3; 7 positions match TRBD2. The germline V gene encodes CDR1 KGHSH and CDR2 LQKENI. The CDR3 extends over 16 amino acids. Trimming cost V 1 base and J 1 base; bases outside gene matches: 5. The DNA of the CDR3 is TGTGCCAGCTCACCACAATTAGCGGGCCGCACAGATACGCAGTATTTT. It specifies CASSPQLAGRTDTQYF.

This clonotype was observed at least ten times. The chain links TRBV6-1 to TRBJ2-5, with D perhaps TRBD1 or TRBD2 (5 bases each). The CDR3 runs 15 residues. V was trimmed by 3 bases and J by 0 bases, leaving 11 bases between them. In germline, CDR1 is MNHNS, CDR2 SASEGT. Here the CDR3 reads CASSDLGRDQETQYF. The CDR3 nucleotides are TGTGCCAGCAGTGACTTGGGACGGGACCAAGAGACCCAGTACTTC.

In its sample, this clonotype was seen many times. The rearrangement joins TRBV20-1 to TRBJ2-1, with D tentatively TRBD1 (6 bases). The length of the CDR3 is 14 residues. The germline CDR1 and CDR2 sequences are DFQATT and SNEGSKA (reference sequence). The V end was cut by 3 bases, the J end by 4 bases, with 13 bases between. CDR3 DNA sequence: TGCAGTGCTAGGGAGGACAGCGGATACAATGAGCAGTTCTTC. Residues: CSAREDSGYNEQFF.

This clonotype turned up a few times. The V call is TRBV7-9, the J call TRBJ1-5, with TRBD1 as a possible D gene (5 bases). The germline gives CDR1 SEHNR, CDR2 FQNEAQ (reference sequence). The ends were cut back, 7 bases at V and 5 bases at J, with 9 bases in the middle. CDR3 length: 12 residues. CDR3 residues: CASTLGDQPQHF. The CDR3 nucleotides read TGTGCCAGCACCTTGGGGGATCAGCCCCAGCATTTT.

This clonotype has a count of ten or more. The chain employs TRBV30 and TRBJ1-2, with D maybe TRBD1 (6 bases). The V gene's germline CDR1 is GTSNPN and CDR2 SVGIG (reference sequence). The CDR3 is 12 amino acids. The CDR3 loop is CARGRGDYGYTF. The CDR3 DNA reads TGTGCTAGGGGCAGGGGTGACTATGGCTACACCTTC. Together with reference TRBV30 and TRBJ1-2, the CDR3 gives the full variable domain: SQTIHQWPATLVQPVGSPLSLECTVEGTSNPNLYWYRQAAGRGLQLLFYSVGIGQISSEVPQNLSASRPQDRQFILSSKKLLLSDSGFYLCARGRGDYGYTFGSGTRLTVV.

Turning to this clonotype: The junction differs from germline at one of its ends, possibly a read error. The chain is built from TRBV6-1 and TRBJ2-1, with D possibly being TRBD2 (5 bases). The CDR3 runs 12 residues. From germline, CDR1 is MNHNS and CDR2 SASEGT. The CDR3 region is CASGAAYNGQFF. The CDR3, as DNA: TGTGCCAGCGGAGCGGCCTACAATGGGCAGTTCTTC.

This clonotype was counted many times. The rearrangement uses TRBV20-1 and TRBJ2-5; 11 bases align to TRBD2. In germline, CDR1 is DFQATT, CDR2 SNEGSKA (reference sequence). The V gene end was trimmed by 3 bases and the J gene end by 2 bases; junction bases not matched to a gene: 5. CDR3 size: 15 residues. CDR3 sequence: CSASMGTSGQETQYF. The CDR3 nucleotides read TGCAGTGCTAGTATGGGGACTAGCGGTCAAGAGACCCAGTACTTC.

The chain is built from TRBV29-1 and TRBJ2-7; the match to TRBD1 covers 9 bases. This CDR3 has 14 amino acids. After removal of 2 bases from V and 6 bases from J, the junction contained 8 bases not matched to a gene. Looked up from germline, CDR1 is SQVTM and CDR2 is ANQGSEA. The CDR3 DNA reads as TGCAGCGTTGAAAAGGGGACAGGGAGTTTCGAGCAGTACTTC. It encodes CSVEKGTGSFEQYF.

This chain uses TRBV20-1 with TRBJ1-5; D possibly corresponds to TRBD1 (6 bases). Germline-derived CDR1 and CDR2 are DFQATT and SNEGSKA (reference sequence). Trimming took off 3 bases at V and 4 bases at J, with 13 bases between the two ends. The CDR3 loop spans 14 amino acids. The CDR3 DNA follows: TGCAGTGCTAGCGCAGGGGTTCGAAATCAGCCCCAGCATTTT. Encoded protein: CSASAGVRNQPQHF.

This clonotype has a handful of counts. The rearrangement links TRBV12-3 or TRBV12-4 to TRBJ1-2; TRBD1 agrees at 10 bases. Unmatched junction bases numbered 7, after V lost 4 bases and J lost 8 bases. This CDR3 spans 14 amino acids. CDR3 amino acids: CASSSRQGAWGYTF. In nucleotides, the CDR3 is TGTGCCAGCAGTTCAAGACAGGGGGCATGGGGCTACACCTTC.

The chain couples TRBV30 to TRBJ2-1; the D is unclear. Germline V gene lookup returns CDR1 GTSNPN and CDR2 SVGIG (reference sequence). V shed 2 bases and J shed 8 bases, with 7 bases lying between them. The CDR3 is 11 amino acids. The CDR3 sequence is CAWSPDDEQFF. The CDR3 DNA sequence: TGTGCCTGGAGTCCGGACGATGAGCAGTTCTTC.

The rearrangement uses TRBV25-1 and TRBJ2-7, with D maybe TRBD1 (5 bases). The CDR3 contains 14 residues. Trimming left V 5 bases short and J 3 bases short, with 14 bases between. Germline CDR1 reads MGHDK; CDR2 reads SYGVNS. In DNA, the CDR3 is TGTGCCAGCAGTAAGATTGGGGCTGGCTACGAGCAGTACTTC. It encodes CASSKIGAGYEQYF.